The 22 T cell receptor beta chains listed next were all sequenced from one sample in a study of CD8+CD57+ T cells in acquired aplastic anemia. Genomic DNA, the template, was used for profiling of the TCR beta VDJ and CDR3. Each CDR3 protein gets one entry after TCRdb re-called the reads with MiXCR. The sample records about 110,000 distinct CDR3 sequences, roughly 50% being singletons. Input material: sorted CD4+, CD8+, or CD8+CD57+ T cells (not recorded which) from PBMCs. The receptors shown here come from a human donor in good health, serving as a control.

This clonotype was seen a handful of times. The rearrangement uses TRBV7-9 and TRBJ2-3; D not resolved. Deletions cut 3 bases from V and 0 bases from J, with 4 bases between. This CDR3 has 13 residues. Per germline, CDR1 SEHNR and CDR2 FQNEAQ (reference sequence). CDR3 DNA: TGTGCCAGCAGCTTCGGTAGCACAGATACGCAGTATTTT. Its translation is CASSFGSTDTQYF.

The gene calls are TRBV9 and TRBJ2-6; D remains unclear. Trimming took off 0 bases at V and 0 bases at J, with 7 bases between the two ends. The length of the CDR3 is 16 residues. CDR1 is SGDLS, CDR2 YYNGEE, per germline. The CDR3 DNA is TGTGCCAGCAGCGTAGTTGGAAACTCTGGGGCCAACGTCCTGACTTTC. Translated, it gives CASSVVGNSGANVLTF. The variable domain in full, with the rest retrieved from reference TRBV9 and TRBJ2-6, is DSGVTQTPKHLITATGQRVTLRCSPRSGDLSVYWYQQSLDQGLQFLIQYYNGEERAKGNILERFSAQQFPDLHSELNLSSLELGDSALYFCASSVVGNSGANVLTFGAGSRLTVL.

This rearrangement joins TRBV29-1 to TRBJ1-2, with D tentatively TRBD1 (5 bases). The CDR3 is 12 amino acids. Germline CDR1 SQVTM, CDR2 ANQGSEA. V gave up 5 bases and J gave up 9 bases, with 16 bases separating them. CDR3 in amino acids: CSVPQGSSSYTF. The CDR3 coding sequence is TGCAGCGTTCCCCAGGGTAGTAGTAGCTACACCTTC.

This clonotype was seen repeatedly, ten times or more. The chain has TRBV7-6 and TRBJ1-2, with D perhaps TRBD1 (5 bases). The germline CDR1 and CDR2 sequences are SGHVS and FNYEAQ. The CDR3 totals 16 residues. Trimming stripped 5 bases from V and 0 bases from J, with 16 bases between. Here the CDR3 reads CASSQGPGRANYGYTF. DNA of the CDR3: TGTGCCAGCAGCCAGGGACCGGGCCGGGCTAACTATGGCTACACCTTC.

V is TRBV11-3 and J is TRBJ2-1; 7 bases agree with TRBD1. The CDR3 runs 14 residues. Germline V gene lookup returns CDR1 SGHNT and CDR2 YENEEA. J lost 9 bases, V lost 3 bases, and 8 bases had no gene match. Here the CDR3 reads CASSFDRDRVEQFF. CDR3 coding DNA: TGTGCCAGCAGCTTCGATCGCGACAGGGTTGAGCAGTTCTTC.

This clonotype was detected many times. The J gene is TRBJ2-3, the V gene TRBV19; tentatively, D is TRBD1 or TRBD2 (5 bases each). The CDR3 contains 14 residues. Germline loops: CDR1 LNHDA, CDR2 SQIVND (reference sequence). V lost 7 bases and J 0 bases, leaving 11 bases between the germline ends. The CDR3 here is CASIGTGSTDTQYF. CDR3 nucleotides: TGTGCCAGTATCGGGACGGGGAGCACAGATACGCAGTATTTT. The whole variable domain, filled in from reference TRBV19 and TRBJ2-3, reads DGGITQSPKYLFRKEGQNVTLSCEQNLNHDAMYWYRQDPGQGLRLIYYSQIVNDFQKGDIAEGYSVSREKKESFPLTVTSAQKNPTAFYLCASIGTGSTDTQYFGPGTRLTVL.

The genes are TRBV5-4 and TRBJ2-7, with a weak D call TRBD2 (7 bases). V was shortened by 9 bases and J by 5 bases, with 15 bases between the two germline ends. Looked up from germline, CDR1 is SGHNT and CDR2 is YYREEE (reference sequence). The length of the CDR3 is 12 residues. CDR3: CATQGGADEQYF. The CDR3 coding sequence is TGTGCCACCCAAGGGGGGGCCGACGAGCAGTACTTC.

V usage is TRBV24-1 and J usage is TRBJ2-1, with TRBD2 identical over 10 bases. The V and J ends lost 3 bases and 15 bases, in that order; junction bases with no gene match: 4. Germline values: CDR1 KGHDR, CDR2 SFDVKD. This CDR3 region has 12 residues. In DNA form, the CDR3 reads TGTGCCACCAGTGATGTAACTAGCGGGACGTTCTTC. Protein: CATSDVTSGTFF.

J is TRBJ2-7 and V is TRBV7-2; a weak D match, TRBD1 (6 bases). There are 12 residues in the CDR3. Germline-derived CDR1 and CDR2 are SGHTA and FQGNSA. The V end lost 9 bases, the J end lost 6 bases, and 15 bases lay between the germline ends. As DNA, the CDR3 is TGTGCCAGTCAAGAAGAGACAGGCGAGCAGTACTTC. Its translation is CASQEETGEQYF. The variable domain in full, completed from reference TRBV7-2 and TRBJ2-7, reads GAGVSQSPSNKVTEKGKDVELRCDPISGHTALYWYRQSLGQGLEFLIYFQGNSAPDKSGLPSDRFSAERTGGSVSTLTIQRTQQEDSAVYLCASQEETGEQYFGPGTRLTVT.

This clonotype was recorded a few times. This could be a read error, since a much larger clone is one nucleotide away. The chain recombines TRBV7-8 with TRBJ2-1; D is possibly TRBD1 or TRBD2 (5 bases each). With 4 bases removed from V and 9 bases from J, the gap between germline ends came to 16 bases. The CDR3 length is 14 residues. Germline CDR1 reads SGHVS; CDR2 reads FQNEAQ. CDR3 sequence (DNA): TGTGCCAGCAGCTCCCGGGACCATAACACTGAGCAGTTCTTC. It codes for CASSSRDHNTEQFF.

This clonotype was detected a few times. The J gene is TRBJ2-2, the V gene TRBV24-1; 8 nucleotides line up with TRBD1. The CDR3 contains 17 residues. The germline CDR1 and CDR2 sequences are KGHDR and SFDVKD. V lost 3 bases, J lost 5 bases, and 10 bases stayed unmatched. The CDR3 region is CATSDPSRGRRTGELFF. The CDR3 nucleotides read TGTGCCACCAGTGATCCTTCCAGGGGGCGAAGGACCGGGGAGCTGTTTTTT.

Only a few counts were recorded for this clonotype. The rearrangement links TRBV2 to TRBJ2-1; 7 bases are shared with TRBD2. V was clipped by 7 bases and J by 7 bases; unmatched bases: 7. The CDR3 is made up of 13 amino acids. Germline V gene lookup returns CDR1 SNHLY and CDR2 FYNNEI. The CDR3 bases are TGTGCCAGCATGCCGACTAGCTCAAATGAGCAGTTCTTC. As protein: CASMPTSSNEQFF.

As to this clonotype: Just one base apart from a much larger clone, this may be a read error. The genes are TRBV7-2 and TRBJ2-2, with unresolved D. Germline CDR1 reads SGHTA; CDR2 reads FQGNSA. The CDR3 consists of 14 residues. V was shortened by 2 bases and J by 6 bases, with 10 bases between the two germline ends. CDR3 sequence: CASSLFGNAGELFF. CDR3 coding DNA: TGTGCCAGCAGCTTATTCGGAAACGCCGGGGAGCTGTTTTTT.

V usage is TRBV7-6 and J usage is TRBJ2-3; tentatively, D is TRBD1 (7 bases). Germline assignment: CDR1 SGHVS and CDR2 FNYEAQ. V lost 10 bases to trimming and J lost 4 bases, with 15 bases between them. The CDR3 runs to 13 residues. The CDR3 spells CATGGIGPDTQYF. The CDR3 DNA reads TGTGCCACAGGGGGGATCGGGCCAGATACGCAGTATTTT.

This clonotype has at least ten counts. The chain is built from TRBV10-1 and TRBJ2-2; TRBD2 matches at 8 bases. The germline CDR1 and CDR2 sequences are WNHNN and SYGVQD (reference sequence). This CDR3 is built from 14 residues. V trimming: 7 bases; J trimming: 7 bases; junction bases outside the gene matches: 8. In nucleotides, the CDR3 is TGCGCCAGCACTCGGGGGGGCATGAGCGGGGAGCTGTTTTTT. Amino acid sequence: CASTRGGMSGELFF.

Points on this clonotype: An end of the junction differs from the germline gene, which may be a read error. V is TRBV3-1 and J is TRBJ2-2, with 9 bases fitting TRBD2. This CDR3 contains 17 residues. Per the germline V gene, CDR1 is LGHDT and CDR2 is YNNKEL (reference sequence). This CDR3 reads CASTSIAGALNTGELLF. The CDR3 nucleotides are TGTGCCAGCACCTCTATAGCGGGGGCCCTCAACACCGGGGAGCTGCTTTTT.

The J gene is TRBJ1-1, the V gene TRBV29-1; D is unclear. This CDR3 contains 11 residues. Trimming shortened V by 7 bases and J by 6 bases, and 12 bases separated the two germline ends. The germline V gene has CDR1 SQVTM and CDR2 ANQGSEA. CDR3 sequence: CSGWTGAEAFF. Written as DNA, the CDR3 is TGCAGCGGCTGGACCGGGGCTGAAGCTTTCTTT.

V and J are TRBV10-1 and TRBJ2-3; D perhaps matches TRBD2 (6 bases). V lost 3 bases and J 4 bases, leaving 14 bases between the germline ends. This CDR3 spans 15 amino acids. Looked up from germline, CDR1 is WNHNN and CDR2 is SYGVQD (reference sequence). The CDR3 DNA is TGCGCCAGCAGTGAAACTAGCCCGCGTCCAGATACGCAGTATTTT. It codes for CASSETSPRPDTQYF.

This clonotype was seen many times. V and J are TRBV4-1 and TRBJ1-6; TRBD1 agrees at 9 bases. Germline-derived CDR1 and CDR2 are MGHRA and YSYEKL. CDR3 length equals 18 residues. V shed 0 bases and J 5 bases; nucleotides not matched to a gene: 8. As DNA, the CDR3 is TGCGCCAGCAGCCAAGATTTTCGGGACAGGGATAATAATTCACCCCTCCACTTT. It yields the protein CASSQDFRDRDNNSPLHF.

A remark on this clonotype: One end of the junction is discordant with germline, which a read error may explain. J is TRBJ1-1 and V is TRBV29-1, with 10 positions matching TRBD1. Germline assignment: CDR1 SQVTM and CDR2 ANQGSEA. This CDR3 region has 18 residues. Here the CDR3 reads CSVEDLSTGGLVGTEASF. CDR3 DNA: TGCAGCGTTGAAGATCTGTCGACAGGGGGCTTAGTGGGCACTGAAGCTTCCTTT.

The CDR3 protein is CASSIRAATNEKLFF. The CDR3 nucleotides read TGTGCCAGTAGTATTCGGGCAGCGACTAATGAAAAACTGTTTTTT. V and J are TRBV19 and TRBJ1-4; D unresolved. V was cut by 3 bases and J by 2 bases, with 10 bases left in between. The CDR3 sequence is 15 residues long. In germline, CDR1 is LNHDA, CDR2 SQIVND (reference sequence).

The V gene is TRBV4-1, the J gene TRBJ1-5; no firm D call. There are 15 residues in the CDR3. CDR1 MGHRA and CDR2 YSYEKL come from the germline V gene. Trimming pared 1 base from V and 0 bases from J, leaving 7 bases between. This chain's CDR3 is CASSQVSSSNQPQHF. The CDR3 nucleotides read TGCGCCAGCAGCCAAGTTTCCAGTAGCAATCAGCCCCAGCATTTT.